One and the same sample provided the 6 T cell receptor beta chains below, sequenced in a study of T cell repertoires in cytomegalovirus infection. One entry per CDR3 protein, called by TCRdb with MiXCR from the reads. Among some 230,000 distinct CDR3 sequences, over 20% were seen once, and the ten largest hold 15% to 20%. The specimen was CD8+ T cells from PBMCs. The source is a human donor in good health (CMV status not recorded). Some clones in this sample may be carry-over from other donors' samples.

As DNA, the CDR3 is TGTGCCACCACGACAGGTTACACCGGGGAGCTGTTTTTT. It is translated as CATTTGYTGELFF. The V and J genes are TRBV19 and TRBJ2-2; D perhaps matches TRBD1 (6 bases). From germline, CDR1 is LNHDA and CDR2 SQIVND (reference sequence). The V end was cut by 10 bases, the J end by 3 bases, with 12 bases between. CDR3 size: 13 residues.

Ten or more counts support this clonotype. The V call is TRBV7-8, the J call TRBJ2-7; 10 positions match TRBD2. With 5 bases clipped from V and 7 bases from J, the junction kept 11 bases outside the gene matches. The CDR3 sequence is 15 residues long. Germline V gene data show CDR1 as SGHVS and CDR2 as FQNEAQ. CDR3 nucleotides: TGTGCCAGCAGCCCGCAAGCGGGGGGGCCTCTAGAGCAGTACTTC. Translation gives CASSPQAGGPLEQYF.

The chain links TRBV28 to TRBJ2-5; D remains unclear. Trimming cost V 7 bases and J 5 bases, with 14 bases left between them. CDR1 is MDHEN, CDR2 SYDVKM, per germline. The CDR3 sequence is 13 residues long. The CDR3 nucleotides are TGTGCCAGCACCGACGGGCCTCGGGAGACCCAGTACTTC. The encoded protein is CASTDGPRETQYF.

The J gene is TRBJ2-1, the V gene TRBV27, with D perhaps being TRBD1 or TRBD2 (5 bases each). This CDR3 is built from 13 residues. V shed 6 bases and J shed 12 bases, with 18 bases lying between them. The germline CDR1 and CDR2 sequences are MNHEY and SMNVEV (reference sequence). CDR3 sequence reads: CASRGVRAEVQFF. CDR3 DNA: TGTGCCAGCAGGGGAGTCAGGGCCGAAGTGCAGTTCTTC.

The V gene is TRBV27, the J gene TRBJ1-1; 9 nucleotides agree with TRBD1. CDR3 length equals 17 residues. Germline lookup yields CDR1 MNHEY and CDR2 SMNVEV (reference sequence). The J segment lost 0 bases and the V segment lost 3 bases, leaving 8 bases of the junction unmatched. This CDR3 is CASSFLHRGPLNTEAFF. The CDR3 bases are TGTGCCAGCAGTTTTCTTCACAGGGGGCCGTTGAACACTGAAGCTTTCTTT.

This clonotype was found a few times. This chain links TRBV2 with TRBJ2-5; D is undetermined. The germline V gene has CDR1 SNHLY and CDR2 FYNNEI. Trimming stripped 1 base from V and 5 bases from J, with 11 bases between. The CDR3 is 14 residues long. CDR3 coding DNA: TGTGCCAGCAGTGAAGGCGGCAGGCCGGAGACCCAGTACTTC. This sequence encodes CASSEGGRPETQYF.